These 15 T cell receptor beta chains came from one sample sequenced in a study of vaccination effects on CD4 cells after COVID-19. This table comes from immunoSEQ multiplex PCR, and its TCRdb copy is limited to in-frame clones, with some not included. The sample has about 63,000 clones; 60% to 80% are singletons. Under the ViraFEST assay, PBMC were stimulated with viral peptide pools so that antigen-specific CD4+ T cells expanded. Sequencing was performed afterwards. Once cultured for roughly 10 days, the cells underwent separation to obtain CD4+ T cells. According to the study, vaccine recipients showed no prior SARS-CoV-2 infection and negative nucleocapsid antibodies. For these TCRs, the target antigens are not known. Specimen: CD4+ T cells from PBMCs cultured with HCoV-OC43 spike peptides, collected before COVID-19 vaccination. Subset meaning: HCoV-OC43 spike overlapping peptide pool stimulation. These receptors were obtained from a human donor who received a COVID-19 vaccine.

The J gene is TRBJ1-2, the V gene TRBV2, with D unclear. The CDR3 is 14 residues long. Trimming cost V 5 bases and J 4 bases, with 14 bases left between them. Per the germline V gene, CDR1 is SNHLY and CDR2 is FYNNEI. The chain's CDR3 is CASSPRGPAYGYTF. The CDR3 region has the DNA TGTGCCAGCAGTCCTCGTGGGCCAGCCTATGGCTACACCTTC.

By proportion, this clone is medium-sized (0.01 to 0.1%). J is TRBJ2-3 and V is TRBV12-3 or TRBV12-4; D is unclear. Trimming stripped 3 bases from V and 3 bases from J, with 7 bases between. This CDR3 is built from 13 residues. CDR3 in amino acids: CASSLGRTDTQYF. The CDR3, as DNA: TGTGCCAGCAGTTTGGGAAGAACAGATACGCAGTATTTT.

The V and J genes are TRBV5-1 and TRBJ2-7; perhaps TRBD1 as D (6 bases). The CDR3 covers 14 residues. The V and J ends lost 0 bases and 5 bases respectively, with 12 bases between them. Per the germline V gene, CDR1 is SGHRS and CDR2 is YFSETQ. The CDR3 reads CASSLGTGWDEQYV. The CDR3 DNA follows: TGCGCCAGCAGCTTGGGTACAGGGTGGGACGAGCAGTACGTC.

This chain uses TRBV6-4 with TRBJ1-1, with D uncertain. Germline values: CDR1 MRHNA, CDR2 SNTAGT. The CDR3 spans 13 residues. The V end was cut by 5 bases, the J end by 1 base, with 8 bases between. This CDR3 is CASSTLPNTEAFF. CDR3 DNA: TGTGCCAGCAGTACCCTTCCGAACACTGAAGCTTTCTTT.

A few counts support this clone. The chain couples TRBV14 to TRBJ1-1; TRBD1 matches 8 bases. The junction had 2 bases not matched to a gene; V was cut back by 4 bases and J by 4 bases. CDR1 and CDR2 from the germline V gene are SGHDN and FVKESK. This CDR3 is 13 amino acids long. The DNA of the CDR3 is TGTGCCAGCAGCCTCGGGACAGGCACTGAAGCTTTCTTT. Translating it yields CASSLGTGTEAFF.

The gene calls are TRBV9 and TRBJ2-6, with 10 bases that match TRBD2. The CDR3 has 17 residues. Losses at the gene ends were 3 bases for V and 0 bases for J; bases not matched to a gene: 3. Per the germline V gene, CDR1 is SGDLS and CDR2 is YYNGEE. The DNA for the CDR3 is TGTGCCAGCAGCGCACTAGCGGGGAACTCTGGGGCCAACGTCCTGACTTTC. Translation gives CASSALAGNSGANVLTF.

This chain links TRBV30 with TRBJ1-5; TRBD1 agrees at 7 bases. Looked up from germline, CDR1 is GTSNPN and CDR2 is SVGIG (reference sequence). With V trimmed by 3 bases and J by 2 bases, 19 bases remained unmatched. The CDR3 totals 19 residues. CDR3 loop: CAWSLSNRGSEGGNQPQHF. For the CDR3, the DNA is TGTGCCTGGAGCCTTTCCAACAGGGGCTCGGAGGGTGGCAATCAGCCCCAGCATTTT.

The chain recombines TRBV7-2 with TRBJ2-1, with D possibly called TRBD1 or TRBD2 (7 bases each). V shed 1 base and J shed 4 bases, with 14 bases lying between them. CDR3 length: 16 amino acids. Germline CDR1 SGHTA, CDR2 FQGNSA. The CDR3 here is CASSLVPGGGYNEQFF. The CDR3 nucleotides are TGTGCCAGCAGCTTAGTTCCAGGGGGGGGGTACAATGAGCAGTTCTTC.

The chain links TRBV7-2 to TRBJ1-1; D remains ambiguous. Germline-derived CDR1 and CDR2 are SGHTA and FQGNSA. The CDR3 sequence is 14 residues long. The germline V and J ends were trimmed by 3 bases and 0 bases, with 8 bases remaining between them. CDR3 nucleotides: TGTGCCAGCAGCTTCACACCTTTGAACACTGAAGCTTTCTTT. Its translation is CASSFTPLNTEAFF. The variable domain in full, with the rest retrieved from reference TRBV7-2 and TRBJ1-1, is GAGVSQSPSNKVTEKGKDVELRCDPISGHTALYWYRQSLGQGLEFLIYFQGNSAPDKSGLPSDRFSAERTGGSVSTLTIQRTQQEDSAVYLCASSFTPLNTEAFFGQGTRLTVV.

This sequence joins TRBV7-9 and TRBJ1-1; TRBD1 agrees at 10 bases. The ends lost 5 bases at V and 0 bases at J; junction bases unmatched: 6. The CDR3 extends over 16 amino acids. The V gene's germline CDR1 is SEHNR and CDR2 FQNEAQ (reference sequence). This CDR3 reads CASSRSGQGLNTEAFF. Here the CDR3 DNA reads TGTGCCAGCAGCCGCTCGGGACAGGGGTTGAACACTGAAGCTTTCTTT. The whole variable domain, filled in from reference TRBV7-9 and TRBJ1-1, reads DTGVSQNPRHKITKRGQNVTFRCDPISEHNRLYWYRQTLGQGPEFLTYFQNEAQLEKSRLLSDRFSAERPKGSFSTLEIQRTEQGDSAMYLCASSRSGQGLNTEAFFGQGTRLTVV.

In DNA form, the CDR3 reads TGTGCCAGCAGGGAGAGGTGGGCGACGGGCTACACCTTC. This encodes CASRERWATGYTF. The V and J genes are TRBV6-5 and TRBJ1-2, with D unclear. The CDR3 covers 13 residues. V lost 6 bases and J lost 8, with 16 bases in between. The germline gives CDR1 MNHEY, CDR2 SVGAGI.

The chain joins TRBV5-1 to TRBJ1-2; D ambiguous. The CDR3 consists of 15 residues. Germline CDR1 reads SGHRS; CDR2 reads YFSETQ. With 0 bases removed from V and 7 bases from J, the gap between germline ends came to 16 bases. As DNA, the CDR3 is TGCGCCAGCAGCTTGGGCGGTACGACCGGTGGTGGCTACACCTTC. This codes for CASSLGGTTGGGYTF.

The V and J genes are TRBV3-1 (or the pseudogene TRBV3-2) and TRBJ1-4; no reliable D call. Per germline, CDR1 LGHDT and CDR2 YNNKEL (reference sequence). There are 14 residues in the CDR3. V was shortened by 0 bases and J by 5 bases, with 7 bases between the two germline ends. CDR3 in DNA: TGTGCCAGCAGCCAAGATCCCCTAAATGAAAAACTGTTTTTT. Protein sequence: CASSQDPLNEKLFF.

V and J are TRBV24-1 and TRBJ2-2, with a weak D call TRBD1 (5 bases). Per the germline V gene, CDR1 is KGHDR and CDR2 is SFDVKD. The germline V and J ends were trimmed by 4 bases and 1 base, with 9 bases remaining between them. This CDR3 region has 15 residues. The DNA for the CDR3 is TGTGCCACCAGTGACAATACAGGGAACACCGGGGAGCTGTTTTTT. Amino acid sequence: CATSDNTGNTGELFF.

The CDR3 DNA sequence: TGTGCCAGCTCACCGCAGGCCTCTGGGGCCAACGTCCTGACTTTC. This sequence encodes CASSPQASGANVLTF. The rearrangement uses TRBV18 and TRBJ2-6; D is uncertain. The CDR3 is 15 amino acids. The V and J ends lost 3 bases and 0 bases respectively, with 6 bases between them. Per germline, CDR1 KGHSH and CDR2 LQKENI.